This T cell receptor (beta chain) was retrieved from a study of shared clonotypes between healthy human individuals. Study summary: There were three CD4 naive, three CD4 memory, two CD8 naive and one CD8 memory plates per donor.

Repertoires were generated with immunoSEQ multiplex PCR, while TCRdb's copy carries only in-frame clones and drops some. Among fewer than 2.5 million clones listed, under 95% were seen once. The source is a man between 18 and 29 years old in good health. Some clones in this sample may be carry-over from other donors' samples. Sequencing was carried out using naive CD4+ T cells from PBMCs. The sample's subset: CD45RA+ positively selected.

Written as DNA, the CDR3 is TGTGCCAGCAATCTGGGGGGAGGAGCAACTAATGAAAAACTGTTTTTT. As protein: CASNLGGGATNEKLFF. The rearrangement links TRBV28 to TRBJ1-4; D is possibly TRBD1 (5 bases). Per germline, CDR1 MDHEN and CDR2 SYDVKM. The CDR3 covers 16 residues. Trimming stripped 7 bases from V and 0 bases from J, with 15 bases between.